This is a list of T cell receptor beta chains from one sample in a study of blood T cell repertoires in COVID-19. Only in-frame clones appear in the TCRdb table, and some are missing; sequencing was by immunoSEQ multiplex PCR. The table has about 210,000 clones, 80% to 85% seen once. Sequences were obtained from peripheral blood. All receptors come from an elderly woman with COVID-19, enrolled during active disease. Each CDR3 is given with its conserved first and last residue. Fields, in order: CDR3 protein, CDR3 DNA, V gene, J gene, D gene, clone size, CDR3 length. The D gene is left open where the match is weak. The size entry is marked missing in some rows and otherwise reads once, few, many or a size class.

CASSLLGGILPTDTQYF	TGTGCCAGCAGCCTCCTGGGCGGGATACTCCCAACAGATACGCAGTATTTT	TRBV7-2	TRBJ2-3	-	-	17
CASRGTDNEQFF	TGTGCCAGCAGAGGGACAGACAATGAGCAGTTCTTC	TRBV2	TRBJ2-1	TRBD1	-	12
CASSLSSFQPSYEQYF	TGCGCCAGCAGCTTGTCCTCCTTTCAACCCAGCTACGAGCAGTACTTC	TRBV5-1	TRBJ2-7	-	few	16
CASSLANRVVQEAFF	TGTGCCAGCAGCTTAGCGAACAGGGTCGTCCAAGAAGCTTTCTTT	TRBV7-9	TRBJ1-1	-	once	15
CASNPQGGGINQPQHF	TGTGCCAGCAACCCCCAAGGGGGGGGGATAAATCAGCCCCAGCATTTT	TRBV2	TRBJ1-5	-	-	16
CASSLARGGDWRGYTF	TGTGCCAGCAGCTTAGCGCGCGGAGGGGATTGGCGTGGCTACACCTTC	TRBV7-8	TRBJ1-2	-	-	16
CASSSLATGARGRDTEAFF	TGTGCCAGCAGCTCCCTGGCTACAGGGGCCCGCGGGAGGGACACTGAAGCTTTCTTT	TRBV7-6	TRBJ1-1	TRBD1	-	19
CASSSGSSSNTEAFF	TGTGCCAGCAGCTCAGGGTCCTCCTCTAACACTGAAGCTTTCTTT	TRBV5-4	TRBJ1-1	-	-	15
CASSQQNSPLHF	TGTGCCAGCAGCCAACAAAATTCACCCCTCCACTTT	TRBV6-5	TRBJ1-6	-	-	12
CASSRLEMNTEAFF	TGTGCCAGCAGCCGCCTGGAGATGAACACTGAAGCTTTCTTT	TRBV27	TRBJ1-1	-	-	14
CASSYGQKHSPLHF	TGTGCCAGCAGTTACGGGCAGAAACATTCACCCCTCCACTTT	TRBV6-5	TRBJ1-6	-	once	14
CASSRQGADQPQHF	TGTGCCAGCAGTCGTCAGGGGGCGGATCAGCCCCAGCATTTT	TRBV2	TRBJ1-5	TRBD1	-	14
CASSAGKKRGTGELFF	TGTGCCAGCAGTGCTGGCAAAAAAAGGGGCACCGGGGAGCTGTTTTTT	TRBV2	TRBJ2-2	-	-	16
CASSSTGTGGQPQHF	TGTGCCAGCAGCTCCACCGGGACAGGGGGGCAGCCCCAGCATTTT	TRBV5-8	TRBJ1-5	TRBD1	-	15
CASSEERGTETQYF	TGTGCCAGCAGTGAGGAAAGGGGGACAGAGACCCAGTACTTC	TRBV2	TRBJ2-5	-	-	14
CASSLAGVGNSPLHF	TGCGCCAGCAGCTTGGCGGGGGTTGGTAATTCACCCCTCCACTTT	TRBV5-1	TRBJ1-6	-	few	15
CASSYRGGTEAFF	TGTGCCAGCAGTTACAGGGGAGGGACTGAAGCTTTCTTT	TRBV6-5	TRBJ1-1	-	-	13
CASSLTGWEEKLFF	TGTGCCAGCAGCTTGACAGGGTGGGAGGAAAAACTGTTTTTT	TRBV7-2	TRBJ1-4	TRBD1	once	14
CASSFEGASTQYF	TGTGCCAGCAGCTTTGAGGGGGCCTCGACCCAGTACTTC	TRBV7-2	TRBJ2-5	TRBD1	-	13
CASSLPGQGTKTQYF	TGTGCCAGCAGCTTACCGGGACAGGGGACGAAGACCCAGTACTTC	TRBV5-4	TRBJ2-5	TRBD1	-	15
CASSLGVQETQYF	TGTGCCAGCAGCTTAGGAGTCCAAGAGACCCAGTACTTC	TRBV7-2	TRBJ2-5	-	-	13
CASSGGQVSYNEQFF	TGTGCCAGCTCGGGGGGACAGGTCTCCTACAATGAGCAGTTCTTC	TRBV18	TRBJ2-1	TRBD1	-	15
CASSERGGNEKLFF	TGTGCCAGCAGTGAACGGGGGGGTAATGAAAAACTGTTTTTT	TRBV2	TRBJ1-4	-	-	14
CASSSRSSYNEQFF	TGTGCCAGTAGTAGTCGGAGCTCCTACAATGAGCAGTTCTTC	TRBV19	TRBJ2-1	-	-	14
CASSSQGNTEAFF	TGTGCCAGCAGCTCACAGGGGAACACTGAAGCTTTCTTT	TRBV7-3	TRBJ1-1	-	once	13
CASSVPGSSETQYF	TGCGCCAGCAGTGTCCCAGGGTCTTCAGAGACCCAGTACTTC	TRBV5-1	TRBJ2-5	-	-	14
CASSVLQGAQINEQFF	TGTGCCAGTAGTGTACTACAGGGGGCGCAGATCAATGAGCAGTTCTTC	TRBV19	TRBJ2-1	TRBD1	-	16
CASSAQGFTDTQYF	TGTGCCAGCTCCGCACAGGGGTTCACAGATACGCAGTATTTT	TRBV18	TRBJ2-3	TRBD1	-	14
CASSLNGLLPDRGGQETQYF	TGTGCCAGCAGTTTGAATGGATTGCTCCCAGACAGGGGTGGCCAAGAGACCCAGTACTTC	TRBV27	TRBJ2-5	TRBD1	-	20
CASSLWGVGEKLFF	TGTGCCAGCAGCTTATGGGGGGTAGGGGAAAAACTGTTTTTT	TRBV11-2	TRBJ1-4	-	few	14
CASSKSGTGNEKLFF	TGTGCCAGCAGCAAATCCGGGACAGGGAATGAAAAACTGTTTTTT	TRBV28	TRBJ1-4	TRBD1	few	15
CARSGVDGNQPQHF	TGTGCCAGAAGCGGGGTAGATGGCAATCAGCCCCAGCATTTT	TRBV2	TRBJ1-5	-	-	14
CASSPGLLLLNTEAFF	TGTGCCAGCAGCCCCGGACTATTACTCTTGAACACTGAAGCTTTCTTT	TRBV9	TRBJ1-1	-	once	16
CASSLRQGAFYGYTF	TGTGCCAGCAGCTTAAGACAGGGGGCTTTCTATGGCTACACCTTC	TRBV5-4	TRBJ1-2	TRBD1	once	15
CASSLVPAGIQETQYF	TGCGCCAGCAGCTTGGTTCCAGCGGGGATCCAAGAGACCCAGTACTTC	TRBV5-1	TRBJ2-5	TRBD2	-	16
CASSRPGRLNGYTF	TGTGCCAGCAGCCGGCCCGGGAGGTTAAATGGCTACACCTTC	TRBV6-2/TRBV6-3	TRBJ1-2	-	-	14
CASSPTPGAGSPLHF	TGTGCCAGCAGCCCCACCCCAGGGGCTGGCTCACCCCTCCACTTT	TRBV7-2	TRBJ1-6	-	-	15
CASSLDFTQHNEQFF	TGTGCTAGCAGCTTAGACTTTACCCAACACAATGAGCAGTTCTTC	TRBV7-7	TRBJ2-1	-	-	15
CASSPTLVSSYNSPLHF	TGTGCCAGCAGCCCGACACTTGTCAGCTCCTATAATTCACCCCTCCACTTT	TRBV7-9	TRBJ1-6	-	-	17
CASSSGLAVYF	TGTGCCAGCAGCTCGGGACTAGCGGTGTATTTT	TRBV7-9	TRBJ2-3	TRBD2	-	11
CATSDRGRRTEAFF	TGTGCCACTTCGGACAGGGGGCGTCGAACTGAAGCTTTCTTT	TRBV25-1	TRBJ1-1	TRBD1	few	14
CASRRPSTDTQYF	TGTGCCAGCAGGCGCCCTAGCACAGATACGCAGTATTTT	TRBV27	TRBJ2-3	-	-	13
CSVMTGGDYGYTF	TGCAGCGTCATGACAGGGGGGGACTATGGCTACACCTTC	TRBV29-1	TRBJ1-2	TRBD1	-	13
CASTWTLPYGYTF	TGTGCCAGCACCTGGACTTTACCGTATGGCTACACCTTC	TRBV12-3/TRBV12-4	TRBJ1-2	-	-	13